A single sample gave rise to the 17 T cell receptor beta chains below, sequenced in a study of cytomegalovirus exposure and HLA in healthy donors. TCRdb keeps only in-frame clones here, not all; method: immunoSEQ multiplex PCR. The sample includes 250,000 to 350,000 clones, approximately 86% of them seen just once. Sequencing used PBMCs. These receptor sequences come from a woman aged 30 to 39 in good health and CMV-seropositive.

The gene calls are TRBV2 and TRBJ1-4; D ambiguous. The CDR3 is 15 amino acids. Trimming shortened V by 7 bases and J by 7 bases, and 19 bases separated the two germline ends. Germline V gene lookup returns CDR1 SNHLY and CDR2 FYNNEI. The CDR3 region is CASKRLDGRSEKLFF. CDR3 sequence (DNA): TGTGCCAGCAAGAGACTGGACGGAAGAAGTGAAAAACTGTTTTTT.

The V and J genes are TRBV30 and TRBJ1-1; no reliable D call. The CDR3 sequence is 11 residues long. Germline assignment: CDR1 GTSNPN and CDR2 SVGIG (reference sequence). V lost 1 base and J lost 6, with 6 bases in between. The CDR3 sequence: CAWSASPEAFF. The CDR3 bases are TGTGCCTGGAGTGCCTCACCTGAAGCTTTCTTT. Together with reference TRBV30 and TRBJ1-1, the CDR3 gives the full variable domain: SQTIHQWPATLVQPVGSPLSLECTVEGTSNPNLYWYRQAAGRGLQLLFYSVGIGQISSEVPQNLSASRPQDRQFILSSKKLLLSDSGFYLCAWSASPEAFFGQGTRLTVV.

The CDR3 protein is CASSKGSSYEQYF. As DNA, the CDR3 is TGTGCCAGCAGCAAAGGGAGCTCCTACGAGCAGTACTTC. This rearrangement joins TRBV21-1 to TRBJ2-7; the table's D call of TRBD2 was not tested on the DNA. TRBV21-1 is given as a pseudogene. This CDR3 has 13 amino acids.

The rearrangement uses TRBV30 and TRBJ1-4; tentatively, D is TRBD1 (6 bases). Trimming pared 2 bases from V and 10 bases from J, leaving 20 bases between. There are 15 residues in the CDR3. CDR1 is GTSNPN and CDR2 is SVGIG in the germline V gene (reference sequence). The CDR3 region has the DNA TGTGCCTGGAGTTTGGGGGCCGCAGGAAGAGTAAAACTGTTTTTT. This codes for CAWSLGAAGRVKLFF.

The V call is TRBV5-1, the J call TRBJ2-1, with 8 bases matching TRBD2. This CDR3 comprises 14 residues. Germline V gene sequence: CDR1 SGHRS, CDR2 YFSETQ. V shed 4 bases and J 3 bases; nucleotides not matched to a gene: 3. The CDR3 spells CASSPGTSYNEQFF. The DNA for the CDR3 is TGCGCCAGCAGCCCTGGGACTAGCTACAATGAGCAGTTCTTC.

The chain uses TRBV7-6 and TRBJ1-1, with a possible D match to TRBD1 (6 bases). The CDR3 loop spans 16 amino acids. V lost 0 bases, J lost 4 bases, and 15 bases lay in between. Germline CDR1 reads SGHVS; CDR2 reads FNYEAQ. In nucleotides, the CDR3 is TGTGCCAGCAGCTTAGCGCTAACAGGGCGGTCCACTGAAGCTTTCTTT. This gives the protein CASSLALTGRSTEAFF. Full variable domain (rest looked up from reference TRBV7-6 and TRBJ1-1): GAGVSQSPRYKVTKRGQDVALRCDPISGHVSLYWYRQALGQGPEFLTYFNYEAQQDKSGLPNDRFSAERPEGSISTLTIQRTEQRDSAMYRCASSLALTGRSTEAFFGQGTRLTVV.

The chain joins TRBV4-3 to TRBJ2-1, with TRBD2 matching over 9 bases. Trimming at V came to 1 base and at J to 1 base, leaving 5 bases not matched to a gene. In germline, CDR1 is LGHNA, CDR2 YSLEER. This CDR3 is 17 amino acids long. In nucleotides, the CDR3 is TGCGCCAGCAGCCAAGGTCCGAGCGGGAGGTCCTACAATGAGCAGTTCTTC. Amino acids: CASSQGPSGRSYNEQFF.

This chain connects TRBV4-2 to TRBJ1-1; D may be TRBD1 (6 bases). Germline assignment: CDR1 LGHNA and CDR2 YNFKEQ. This CDR3 is 15 amino acids long. V gave up 4 bases and J gave up 8 bases, with 20 bases separating them. CDR3 residues: CASSPRHRDGKEAFF. In DNA form, the CDR3 reads TGTGCCAGCAGCCCACGCCACAGGGATGGGAAGGAAGCTTTCTTT.

The chain carries TRBV18 and TRBJ1-5, with D hard to call. Trimming pared 5 bases from V and 2 bases from J, leaving 10 bases between. This CDR3 contains 14 residues. Germline CDR1 reads KGHSH; CDR2 reads LQKENI. CDR3 sequence reads: CASSMGNGNQPQHF. The CDR3, as DNA: TGTGCCAGCTCAATGGGGAATGGCAATCAGCCCCAGCATTTT. Full variable domain (remainder filled in from reference TRBV18 and TRBJ1-5): NAGVMQNPRHLVRRRGQEARLRCSPMKGHSHVYWYRQLPEEGLKFMVYLQKENIIDESGMPKERFSAEFPKEGPSILRIQQVVRGDSAAYFCASSMGNGNQPQHFGDGTRLSIL.

The rearrangement joins TRBV27 to TRBJ2-7, with a possible D match to TRBD2 (5 bases). CDR1 is MNHEY and CDR2 is SMNVEV in the germline V gene (reference sequence). Trimming removed 4 bases at V and 2 bases at J, with 9 bases between. The CDR3 has 13 amino acids. The CDR3 here is CASSWTATYEQYF. The CDR3 DNA reads as TGTGCCAGCAGTTGGACTGCTACCTACGAGCAGTACTTC.

The sample holds one count of this clone. The gene calls are TRBV23-1 and TRBJ2-2; the D is unclear. TRBV23-1 is recorded as an ORF, its role being uncertain. The length of the CDR3 is 16 residues. The germline V and J ends were trimmed by 4 bases and 5 bases, with 17 bases remaining between them. The CDR3: CASSRVVGLTTGELFF. The CDR3, as DNA: TGCGCCAGCAGTCGAGTGGTAGGGCTGACAACCGGGGAGCTGTTTTTT.

J is TRBJ2-7 and V is TRBV28; 7 bases align to TRBD1. There are 15 residues in the CDR3. Germline CDR1 reads MDHEN; CDR2 reads SYDVKM. The trim removed 7 bases at V and 0 bases at J, leaving 9 bases unmatched. The CDR3 bases are TGTGCCAGCATCAGCCAGACAGGGCACTCCTACGAGCAGTACTTC. Protein product: CASISQTGHSYEQYF.

This chain joins TRBV30 and TRBJ2-6, with 11 nucleotides matching TRBD2. The CDR3 covers 16 residues. V gave up 8 bases and J gave up 0 bases; unmatched junction bases: 6. The germline CDR1 and CDR2 sequences are GTSNPN and SVGIG (reference sequence). The CDR3 reads CATSSGGISGANVLTF. The CDR3 DNA is TGTGCCACATCTAGCGGGGGGATCTCTGGGGCCAACGTCCTGACTTTC.

This clone was observed a handful of times. The chain combines TRBV6-6 with TRBJ2-1; unclear D gene. The CDR3 is 15 amino acids. The V gene lost 5 bases and the J gene lost 9 bases, with 20 bases spanning the gap. The germline V gene has CDR1 MNHNY and CDR2 SVGAGI (reference sequence). The CDR3: CASSPTSQVEPEQFF. DNA for the CDR3: TGTGCCAGCAGTCCCACCTCGCAAGTTGAGCCTGAGCAGTTCTTC.

The chain employs TRBV5-1 and TRBJ1-1, with D hard to call. V was clipped by 2 bases and J by 0 bases, with 8 bases between them. From germline, CDR1 is SGHRS and CDR2 YFSETQ. This CDR3 is built from 14 residues. The CDR3: CASSFQPLNTEAFF. DNA of the CDR3: TGCGCCAGCAGCTTTCAGCCTTTGAACACTGAAGCTTTCTTT.

J is TRBJ2-3 and V is TRBV6-1; 11 bases fit TRBD1. J lost 6 bases, V lost 4 bases, and 9 bases had no gene match. The CDR3 totals 16 residues. CDR1 MNHNS and CDR2 SASEGT come from the germline V gene. CDR3 loop: CASSGDRDRGDDTQYF. In DNA, the CDR3 is TGTGCCAGCAGTGGAGACCGGGACAGGGGGGACGATACGCAGTATTTT.

The rearrangement joins TRBV9 to TRBJ1-1; 10 bases align to TRBD1. CDR3 length equals 15 residues. Looked up from germline, CDR1 is SGDLS and CDR2 is YYNGEE. The ends lost 0 bases at V and 5 bases at J; junction bases unmatched: 4. The CDR3 DNA is TGTGCCAGCAGCGTAGTGACAGGGGGCAAGACTGAAGCTTTCTTT. It is translated as CASSVVTGGKTEAFF.